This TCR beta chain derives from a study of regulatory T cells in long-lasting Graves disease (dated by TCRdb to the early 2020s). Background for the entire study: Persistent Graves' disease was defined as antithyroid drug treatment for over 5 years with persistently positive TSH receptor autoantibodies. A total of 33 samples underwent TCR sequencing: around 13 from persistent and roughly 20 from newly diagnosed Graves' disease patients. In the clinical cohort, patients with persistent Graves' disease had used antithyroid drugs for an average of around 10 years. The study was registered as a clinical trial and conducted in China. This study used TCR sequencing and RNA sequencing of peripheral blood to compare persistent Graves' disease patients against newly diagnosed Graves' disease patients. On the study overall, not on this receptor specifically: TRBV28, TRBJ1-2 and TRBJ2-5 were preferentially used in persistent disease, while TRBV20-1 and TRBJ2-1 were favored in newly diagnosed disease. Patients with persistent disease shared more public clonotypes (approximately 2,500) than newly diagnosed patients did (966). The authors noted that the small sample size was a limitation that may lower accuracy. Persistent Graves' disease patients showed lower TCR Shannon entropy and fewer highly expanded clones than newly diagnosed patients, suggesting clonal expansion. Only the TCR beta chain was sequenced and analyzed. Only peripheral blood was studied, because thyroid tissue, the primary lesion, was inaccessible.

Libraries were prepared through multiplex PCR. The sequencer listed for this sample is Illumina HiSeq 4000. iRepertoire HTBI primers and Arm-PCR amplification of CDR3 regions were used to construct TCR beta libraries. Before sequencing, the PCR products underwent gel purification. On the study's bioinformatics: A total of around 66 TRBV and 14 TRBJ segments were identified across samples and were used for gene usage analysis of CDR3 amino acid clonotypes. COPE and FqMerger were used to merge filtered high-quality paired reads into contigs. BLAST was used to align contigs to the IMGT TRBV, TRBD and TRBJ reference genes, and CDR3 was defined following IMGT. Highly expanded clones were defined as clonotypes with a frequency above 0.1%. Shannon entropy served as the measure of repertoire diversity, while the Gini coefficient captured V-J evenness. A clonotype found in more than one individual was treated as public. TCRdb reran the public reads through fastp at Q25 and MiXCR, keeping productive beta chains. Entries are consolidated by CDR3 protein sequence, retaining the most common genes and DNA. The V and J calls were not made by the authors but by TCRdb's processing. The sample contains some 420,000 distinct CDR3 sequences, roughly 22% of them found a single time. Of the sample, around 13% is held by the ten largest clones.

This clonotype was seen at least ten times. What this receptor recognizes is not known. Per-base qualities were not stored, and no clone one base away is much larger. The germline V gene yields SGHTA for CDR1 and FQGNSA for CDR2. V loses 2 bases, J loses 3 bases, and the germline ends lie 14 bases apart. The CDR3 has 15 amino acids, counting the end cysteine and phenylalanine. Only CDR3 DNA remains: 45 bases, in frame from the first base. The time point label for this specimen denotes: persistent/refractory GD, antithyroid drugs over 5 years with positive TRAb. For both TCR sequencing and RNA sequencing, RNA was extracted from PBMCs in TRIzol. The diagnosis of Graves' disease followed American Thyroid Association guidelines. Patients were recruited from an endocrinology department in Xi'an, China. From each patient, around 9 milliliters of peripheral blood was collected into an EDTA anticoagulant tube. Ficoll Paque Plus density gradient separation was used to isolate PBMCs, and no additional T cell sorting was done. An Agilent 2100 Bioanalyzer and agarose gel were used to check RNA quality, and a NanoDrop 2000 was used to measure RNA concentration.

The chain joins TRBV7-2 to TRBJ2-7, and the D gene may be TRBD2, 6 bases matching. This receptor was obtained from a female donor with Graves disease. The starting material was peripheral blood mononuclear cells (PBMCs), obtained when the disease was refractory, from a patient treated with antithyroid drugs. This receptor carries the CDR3 CASSLYPGVGYEQYF. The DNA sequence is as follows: TGTGCCAGCAGCTTATATCCGGGAGTCGGCTACGAGCAGTACTTC.